This is a list of T cell receptor beta chains from one sample in a study of control samples from healthy donors and cancer patients. TCRdb's copy holds only in-frame clones and misses some; the assay was immunoSEQ multiplex PCR. The data hold about 51,000 clones, with about nine tenths observed a single time. Sequences were obtained from PBMCs. The receptors derive from a man aged 45-65 years with head and neck cancer. The CDR3 runs from the conserved cysteine through the conserved F or W. A D gene is named only where the DNA matches it firmly. Part of the rows lack a size; the others show once, few, many or a class for expanded clones.

j_call v_call d_call clone_size cdr3_aa cdr3_nt
TRBJ1-1 TRBV27 NA once CASSLGPNPTMNTEAFF TGTGCCAGCAGTTTAGGTCCAAACCCCACGATGAACACTGAAGCTTTCTTT
TRBJ2-1 TRBV24-1 NA NA CATSERGTNYNEQFF TGTGCCACCAGTGAGCGCGGGACAAATTACAATGAGCAGTTCTTC
TRBJ1-2 TRBV28 TRBD1 NA CASSPSPGQTGYTF TGTGCCAGCAGTCCTTCTCCGGGACAGACGGGCTACACCTTC
TRBJ2-1 TRBV27 TRBD2 NA CASRLAGDYNEQFF TGTGCCAGCAGACTAGCGGGAGACTACAATGAGCAGTTCTTC
TRBJ2-1 TRBV6-6 NA NA CASTQGLSGNEQFF TGTGCCAGCACCCAAGGGCTTAGCGGCAATGAGCAGTTCTTC
TRBJ1-2 TRBV23-1 NA NA CASSHPGVYGYTF TGCGCCAGCAGTCACCCGGGGGTTTATGGCTACACCTTC
TRBJ2-7 TRBV4-1 NA NA CASSQEGQPIPYEQYF TGCGCCAGCAGCCAAGAGGGACAACCTATCCCCTACGAGCAGTACTTC
TRBJ2-3 TRBV28 NA NA CASSLIGVNTDTQYF TGTGCCAGCAGTTTGATCGGTGTAAACACAGATACGCAGTATTTT
TRBJ1-5 TRBV19 TRBD1 medium-sized CASSPTGNSNQPQHF TGTGCCAGTAGCCCGACAGGGAATAGCAATCAGCCCCAGCATTTT
TRBJ2-3 TRBV5-4 NA NA CASSSGAATDTQYF TGTGCCAGCAGCTCTGGGGCAGCCACAGATACGCAGTATTTT
TRBJ2-3 TRBV19 NA NA CASSIGGWVASDTQYF TGTGCCAGTAGTATAGGGGGGTGGGTAGCATCAGATACGCAGTATTTT
TRBJ2-5 TRBV5-1 NA NA CASSSYRAQETQYF TGCGCCAGCAGCTCCTACAGGGCCCAAGAGACCCAGTACTTC
TRBJ2-7 TRBV27 TRBD1 NA CASSPTTGNEQYF TGTGCCAGCAGTCCCACGACAGGGAACGAGCAGTACTTC
TRBJ2-5 TRBV5-3 TRBD2 once CARSSGGTRETQYF TGTGCCAGAAGCTCCGGGGGGACTAGAGAGACCCAGTACTTC
TRBJ2-7 TRBV3-1/TRBV3-2 NA NA CASSLTGSYEQYF TGTGCCAGCAGCCTCACAGGGTCCTACGAGCAGTACTTC
TRBJ2-1 TRBV24-1 NA NA CATSDRGGTGRNEQFF TGTGCCACCAGTGACCGGGGGGGGACAGGGAGAAATGAGCAGTTCTTC
TRBJ2-2 TRBV6-6 NA NA CASSLSGAGELFF TGTGCCAGCAGTCTAAGTGGGGCCGGGGAGCTGTTTTTT
TRBJ2-1 TRBV7-9 NA few CASSPSLRGFNIYEQFF TGTGCCAGCAGCCCTAGTCTGAGGGGTTTCAATATCTATGAGCAGTTCTTC
TRBJ1-6 TRBV4-2 NA NA CASSQDNGGIGSPLHF TGTGCCAGCAGCCAAGATAATGGGGGGATCGGTTCACCCCTCCACTTT
TRBJ1-2 TRBV7-9 NA NA CASSLAYRTDGYTF TGTGCCAGCAGCTTAGCGTACAGGACGGATGGCTACACCTTC
TRBJ2-7 TRBV7-9 TRBD1 NA CASSLQGESYEQYF TGTGCCAGCAGCTTACAGGGGGAATCCTACGAGCAGTACTTC
TRBJ2-3 TRBV3-1/TRBV3-2 TRBD2 NA CASSRTSGGLTDTQYF TGTGCCAGCAGCCGGACTAGCGGGGGGCTCACAGATACGCAGTATTTT